Below, 10 T cell receptor beta chains from the same sample are listed, as sequenced in a study of type 1 regulatory T cells. The antigens of these receptors remain unknown. TCRdb reprocessed the reads with MiXCR, giving one entry per CDR3 protein. The sample records some 60,000 distinct CDR3 sequences, 60% to 80% being singletons. Sequenced material: cultured non-Tr1 T cells, either the whole culture or a sorted T cell fraction (not recorded which). The receptors here all came from a human donor in good health.

V is TRBV6-2 or TRBV6-3 and J is TRBJ2-2; the D is unclear. The CDR3 extends over 11 amino acids. CDR1 MNHEY and CDR2 SVGEGT come from the germline V gene. V lost 6 bases and J 8 bases, leaving 7 bases between the germline ends. The CDR3 here is CASREKGELFF. CDR3 nucleotide sequence: TGTGCCAGCAGAGAGAAAGGGGAGCTGTTTTTT.

The chain links TRBV29-1 to TRBJ2-3; 8 bases are a match to TRBD2. V shed 1 base, J shed 4 bases, and the junction held 7 bases outside the gene matches. Germline V lookup: CDR1 SQVTM, CDR2 ANQGSEA. The CDR3 extends over 15 amino acids. In nucleotides, the CDR3 is TGCAGCGTTGAAGGGGGAGCGGGAGTCTCAGATACGCAGTATTTT. Protein: CSVEGGAGVSDTQYF.

V is TRBV13 and J is TRBJ2-6; D possibly corresponds to TRBD2 (5 bases). The CDR3 is 15 residues long. Germline V gene sequence: CDR1 PRHDT, CDR2 FYEKMQ (reference sequence). Trimming took 5 bases from V and 1 from J, leaving 9 bases between them. This CDR3 reads CASSVRTSGANVLTF. In DNA form, the CDR3 reads TGTGCCAGCAGCGTTAGGACTTCTGGGGCCAACGTCCTGACTTTC.

The chain is built from TRBV4-3 and TRBJ2-3, with TRBD2 matching 7 bases. The CDR3 spans 13 residues. Per the germline V gene, CDR1 is LGHNA and CDR2 is YSLEER. Germline trimming cut 0 bases from V and 11 bases from J; bases unmatched to any gene: 5. DNA for the CDR3: TGCGCCAGCAGCCAAGACTCCGGGACTAAGCAGTATTTT. This encodes CASSQDSGTKQYF.

This clonotype was seen a handful of times. The CDR3 DNA reads TGTGCCAGCAGCCATCCTGGGGGCGTCCGGGGAGGGGAGACCCAGTACTTC. Translation: CASSHPGGVRGGETQYF. The V call is TRBV3-1, the J call TRBJ2-5; weak D call: TRBD2 (7 bases). The CDR3 totals 17 residues. The V end lost 3 bases, the J end lost 5 bases, and 22 bases lay between the germline ends. CDR1 and CDR2 (germline): LGHDT, YNNKEL (reference sequence).

This clonotype was observed a handful of times. The chain uses TRBV18 and TRBJ1-1, with D uncertain. CDR1 KGHSH and CDR2 LQKENI come from the germline V gene. Trimming cost V 6 bases and J 4 bases, with 12 bases left between them. This CDR3 region has 13 residues. CDR3 DNA sequence: TGTGCCAGCTCGACGGTCGGTAGCACTGAAGCTTTCTTT. This gives the protein CASSTVGSTEAFF.

The chain joins TRBV10-3 to TRBJ2-1; 9 nucleotides match TRBD2. There are 15 residues in the CDR3. Germline V CDR1 and CDR2: ENHRY, SYGVKD. The V segment lost 10 bases and the J segment 0 bases; nucleotides outside the gene matches: 7. The CDR3 here is CASLDSGSSYNEQFF. The CDR3 DNA follows: TGTGCCAGCCTAGATAGCGGGAGCTCCTACAATGAGCAGTTCTTC.

The chain has TRBV11-2 and TRBJ1-3, with D uncertain. Germline values: CDR1 SGHAT, CDR2 FQNNGV. V shed 1 base and J shed 2 bases, with 6 bases lying between them. This CDR3 has 14 residues. CDR3 protein: CASSLGTTGNTIYF. CDR3 in DNA: TGTGCCAGCAGCTTAGGAACAACTGGAAACACCATATATTTT. Looking up the rest from reference TRBV11-2 and TRBJ1-3 gives the full variable domain: EAGVAQSPRYKIIEKRQSVAFWCNPISGHATLYWYQQILGQGPKLLIQFQNNGVVDDSQLPKDRFSAERLKGVDSTLKIQPAKLEDSAVYLCASSLGTTGNTIYFGEGSWLTVV.

This clonotype appeared a few times. The rearrangement joins TRBV14 to TRBJ2-2; the D call may be TRBD1 or TRBD2 (5 bases each). Trimming shortened V by 4 bases and J by 4 bases, and 10 bases separated the two germline ends. The CDR3 has 14 residues. Germline values: CDR1 SGHDN, CDR2 FVKESK. This chain's CDR3 is CASSRAGTTGELFF. In DNA, the CDR3 is TGTGCCAGCAGCCGTGCCGGGACCACCGGGGAGCTGTTTTTT.

The sample holds a few counts of this clonotype. The chain combines TRBV9 with TRBJ1-3; D not certain. Trimming removed 0 bases from V and 0 bases from J, with 13 bases in between. Germline V gene sequence: CDR1 SGDLS, CDR2 YYNGEE. This CDR3 has 17 residues. The CDR3 spells CASSVGSTRVSGNTIYF. DNA for the CDR3: TGTGCCAGCAGCGTAGGATCCACCCGGGTCTCTGGAAACACCATATATTTT.